A single sample is the source of the 32 T cell receptor beta chains below, sequenced in a study of shared clonotypes between healthy human individuals (dated by TCRdb to 2018 to 2021). The library was obtained by the immunoSEQ multiplex PCR assay. Not all clones reach the TCRdb copy of this immuneACCESS table, which keeps in-frame sequences only. Checked studies attribute under half of the gap to unresolved V genes and leave the rest unexplained. For this sample there are 330,000 or so clones; less than 75% appear just once. The ten largest clones take up roughly 10% of the sample. The sequencing input was memory CD4+ T cells sorted from blood. The cell subset or site label for this specimen denotes: CD45RA-negative fraction. Receptors originate from a man younger than 40 in good health.

The rearrangement joins TRBV30 to TRBJ2-6; no firm D call. The CDR3 contains 14 residues. Trimming stripped 2 bases from V and 0 bases from J, with 5 bases between. From germline, CDR1 is GTSNPN and CDR2 SVGIG (reference sequence). CDR3 coding DNA: TGTGCCTGGAGTCACAGCTCTGGGGCCAACGTCCTGACTTTC. Protein sequence: CAWSHSSGANVLTF.

The chain uses TRBV7-2 and TRBJ1-2; no definite D call. Germline V gene data show CDR1 as SGHTA and CDR2 as FQGNSA. With 1 base removed from V and 2 bases from J, the gap between germline ends came to 8 bases. The CDR3 covers 14 residues. CDR3 sequence (DNA): TGTGCCAGCAGCTTAGGTCCCAAGAACTATGGCTACACCTTC. It codes for CASSLGPKNYGYTF.

This sequence joins TRBV5-5 and TRBJ2-3; D perhaps matches TRBD2 (5 bases). Trimming took off 2 bases at V and 3 bases at J, with 7 bases between the two ends. Germline V gene lookup returns CDR1 SGHKS and CDR2 YYEKEE (reference sequence). The CDR3 sequence is 13 residues long. The CDR3 sequence is CASSFSGTDTQYF. In DNA form, the CDR3 reads TGTGCCAGCAGCTTTTCGGGAACAGATACGCAGTATTTT.

This chain links TRBV27 with TRBJ2-7, with a weak D call TRBD1 (6 bases). The CDR3 extends over 15 amino acids. V was clipped by 6 bases and J by 5 bases, with 20 bases between them. CDR1 is MNHEY, CDR2 SMNVEV, per germline (reference sequence). Here the CDR3 DNA reads TGTGCCAGCAGACGAAAACCGCAGGGGCGTAACGAGCAGTACTTC. It translates to CASRRKPQGRNEQYF.

The CDR3 here is CASKVLGLTNTDTQYF. The CDR3 DNA sequence: TGTGCCAGCAAAGTTTTAGGACTAACAAACACAGATACGCAGTATTTT. The V and J genes are TRBV2 and TRBJ2-3, with a tentative D call TRBD2 (6 bases). This CDR3 is built from 16 residues. Trimming took 7 bases from V and 2 from J, leaving 19 bases between them. Germline V CDR1 and CDR2: SNHLY, FYNNEI.

In this sample, this clone turned up a few times. The J gene is TRBJ2-7, the V gene TRBV2; TRBD2 matches 7 bases. In germline, CDR1 is SNHLY, CDR2 FYNNEI. CDR3 length: 12 residues. J gave up 9 bases and V 10 bases, and 12 bases lay outside the gene matches. CDR3 nucleotide sequence: TGTGCCACCCCTCGGGGGGACCACGGGCAGTACTTC. This gives the protein CATPRGDHGQYF.

The chain couples TRBV6-6 to TRBJ2-3; the D is unclear. The ends were cut back, 6 bases at V and 2 bases at J, with 15 bases in the middle. The length of the CDR3 is 15 residues. In germline, CDR1 is MNHNY, CDR2 SVGAGI (reference sequence). In DNA form, the CDR3 reads TGTGCCAGCAGACCCCTAGTCCGACTCACAGATACGCAGTATTTT. Translated: CASRPLVRLTDTQYF.

This clone has only one observation. J is TRBJ2-3 and V is TRBV6-5; D not certain. The V gene lost 0 bases and the J gene lost 1 base, with 5 bases spanning the gap. The CDR3 sequence is 14 residues long. Germline V lookup: CDR1 MNHEY, CDR2 SVGAGI. Here the CDR3 DNA reads TGTGCCAGCAGTTACTCAGGAGGCACAGATACGCAGTATTTT. Amino acid sequence: CASSYSGGTDTQYF.

The rearrangement joins TRBV5-1 to TRBJ2-1; possible D gene TRBD1, 7 bases. The germline CDR1 and CDR2 sequences are SGHRS and YFSETQ. CDR3 length equals 13 residues. Trimming took 0 bases from V and 9 from J, leaving 10 bases between them. The CDR3 sequence: CASSLGQGGEQFF. The CDR3 DNA follows: TGCGCCAGCAGCTTGGGGCAGGGGGGTGAGCAGTTCTTC.

The J gene is TRBJ1-2, the V gene TRBV6-1, with D unresolved. The germline gives CDR1 MNHNS, CDR2 SASEGT. V gave up 3 bases and J gave up 3 bases, with 8 bases separating them. The CDR3 spans 13 residues. The CDR3 here is CASSDRPDYGYTF. In nucleotides, the CDR3 is TGTGCCAGCAGTGACAGGCCGGACTATGGCTACACCTTC.

V and J are TRBV6-5 and TRBJ1-2, with D maybe TRBD1 (6 bases). Per germline, CDR1 MNHEY and CDR2 SVGAGI. V lost 6 bases, J lost 3 bases, and 11 bases lay in between. The CDR3 has 13 residues. The CDR3 sequence: CASSIQGDYGYTF. The CDR3, as DNA: TGTGCCAGCAGCATACAGGGAGACTATGGCTACACCTTC.

The J gene is TRBJ1-1, the V gene TRBV6-5, with D unclear. The V end lost 5 bases, the J end lost 4 bases, and 14 bases lay between the germline ends. This CDR3 comprises 14 residues. The V gene's germline CDR1 is MNHEY and CDR2 SVGAGI. The CDR3 loop is CASSERPEGTEAFF. Written as DNA, the CDR3 is TGTGCCAGCAGTGAGCGTCCAGAGGGCACTGAAGCTTTCTTT.

This clone was seen only once. V gene TRBV7-6 combines with J gene TRBJ2-7, with 9 bases identical to TRBD2. Losses at the gene ends were 2 bases for V and 2 bases for J; bases not matched to a gene: 4. The CDR3 is 15 residues long. Germline CDR1 and CDR2: SGHVS and FNYEAQ. CDR3 coding DNA: TGTGCCAGCAGCTTACTAGCGGGAAGAGCCTACGAGCAGTACTTC. Its protein is CASSLLAGRAYEQYF.

The rearrangement joins TRBV28 to TRBJ2-1; D is unclear. The germline V gene has CDR1 MDHEN and CDR2 SYDVKM. Trimming took 2 bases from V and 1 from J, leaving 6 bases between them. The CDR3 length is 14 residues. CDR3 region: CASSLVKSYNEQFF. CDR3 DNA: TGTGCCAGCAGTTTAGTTAAATCCTACAATGAGCAGTTCTTC.

This rearrangement joins TRBV7-8 to TRBJ1-1, with D unresolved. V lost 3 bases to trimming and J lost 3 bases, with 11 bases between them. Germline lookup yields CDR1 SGHVS and CDR2 FQNEAQ. The CDR3 loop spans 14 amino acids. CDR3 residues: CASSFSDSYTEAFF. CDR3 nucleotide sequence: TGTGCCAGCAGCTTTTCTGATAGTTACACTGAAGCTTTCTTT.

The CDR3 DNA reads TGTGCCAGCAGTCCCCACAGGTGGCAGAACACTGAAGCTTTCTTT. Protein sequence: CASSPHRWQNTEAFF. The rearrangement links TRBV27 to TRBJ1-1; D might be TRBD1 (5 bases). The CDR3 loop spans 15 amino acids. Germline loops: CDR1 MNHEY, CDR2 SMNVEV (reference sequence). Trimming pared 5 bases from V and 1 base from J, leaving 14 bases between.

This chain connects TRBV2 to TRBJ1-2; 9 bases line up with TRBD1. The CDR3 covers 18 residues. Germline V gene sequence: CDR1 SNHLY, CDR2 FYNNEI. Trimming took 4 bases from V and 7 from J; bases not matched to a gene: 19. The CDR3, as DNA: TGTGCCAGCAGTGTATTCATCCCCTCGGGGACAGGGAAACGTGGCTACACCTTC. Translated, it gives CASSVFIPSGTGKRGYTF.

This sequence joins TRBV5-1 and TRBJ2-2, with TRBD2 matching 10 bases. CDR3 length: 16 amino acids. V lost 0 bases, J lost 1 base, and 0 bases stayed unmatched. CDR1 and CDR2 (germline): SGHRS, YFSETQ. CDR3 amino acids: CASSLGTSGNTGELFF. DNA of the CDR3: TGCGCCAGCAGCTTGGGGACTAGCGGGAACACCGGGGAGCTGTTTTTT.

The V and J genes are TRBV5-1 and TRBJ1-1; the D gene is possibly TRBD1 (5 bases). V was pared by 4 bases and J by 2 bases, with 15 bases between. Germline values: CDR1 SGHRS, CDR2 YFSETQ. The CDR3 has 15 amino acids. The CDR3 coding sequence is TGCGCCAGCAGCGCGACAGACCTAATAAACACTGAAGCTTTCTTT. The encoded protein is CASSATDLINTEAFF.

This clone was seen more than once but under ten times. V and J are TRBV2 and TRBJ2-2, with 7 nucleotides matching TRBD1. This CDR3 spans 14 amino acids. Per germline, CDR1 SNHLY and CDR2 FYNNEI. V gave up 7 bases and J gave up 8 bases; unmatched junction bases: 10. The CDR3 protein is CASNLKRGQGELFF. The CDR3 DNA is TGTGCCAGCAACTTAAAAAGGGGACAGGGGGAGCTGTTTTTT.

The chain employs TRBV6-6 and TRBJ1-2; 7 bases map to TRBD1. This CDR3 region has 13 residues. The germline V gene encodes CDR1 MNHNY and CDR2 SVGAGI (reference sequence). The junction had 5 bases not matched to a gene; V was cut back by 4 bases and J by 6 bases. The DNA for the CDR3 is TGTGCCAGCAGTTTACAGGGGAGAGATGGCTACACCTTC. It yields the protein CASSLQGRDGYTF.

The rearrangement joins TRBV19 to TRBJ2-2, with 7 bases fitting TRBD2. Germline lookup yields CDR1 LNHDA and CDR2 SQIVND (reference sequence). The CDR3 has 14 amino acids. Trimming cost V 4 bases and J 6 bases; bases outside gene matches: 5. The CDR3 reads CASSSGSVAGELFF. The CDR3 nucleotides read TGTGCCAGTAGTAGCGGGAGCGTGGCCGGGGAGCTGTTTTTT.

In this sample, this clone turned up a few times. The chain has TRBV28 and TRBJ2-4, with D tentatively TRBD2 (6 bases). V lost 6 bases and J 5 bases, leaving 14 bases between the germline ends. Germline V gene sequence: CDR1 MDHEN, CDR2 SYDVKM. The CDR3 covers 14 residues. The CDR3 loop is CASSPTGGENIQYF. DNA for the CDR3: TGTGCCAGCAGCCCAACCGGGGGAGAAAACATTCAGTACTTC. Complete variable domain (other parts from reference TRBV28 and TRBJ2-4): DVKVTQSSRYLVKRTGEKVFLECVQDMDHENMFWYRQDPGLGLRLIYFSYDVKMKEKGDIPEGYSVSREKKERFSLILESASTNQTSMYLCASSPTGGENIQYFGAGTRLSVL.

This clone was counted many times. The chain carries TRBV7-2 and TRBJ2-3, with TRBD1 matching over 7 bases. Losses at the gene ends were 3 bases for V and 4 bases for J; bases not matched to a gene: 7. The V gene's germline CDR1 is SGHTA and CDR2 FQGNSA. The length of the CDR3 is 15 residues. CDR3 nucleotides: TGTGCCAGCAGCTTTCGGGGAACAGGGGCAGATACGCAGTATTTT. The encoded protein is CASSFRGTGADTQYF. The full variable domain, rest sourced from reference TRBV7-2 and TRBJ2-3, is GAGVSQSPSNKVTEKGKDVELRCDPISGHTALYWYRQSLGQGLEFLIYFQGNSAPDKSGLPSDRFSAERTGGSVSTLTIQRTQQEDSAVYLCASSFRGTGADTQYFGPGTRLTVL.

The chain is built from TRBV5-4 and TRBJ1-4, with a tentative D call TRBD1 (5 bases). The CDR3 is 16 amino acids. Germline CDR1 reads SGHNT; CDR2 reads YYREEE (reference sequence). V lost 0 bases and J 7 bases, leaving 16 bases between the germline ends. In DNA, the CDR3 is TGTGCCAGCAGCTTGGATAAGACCTCCGGGGGTGAAAAACTGTTTTTT. Protein sequence: CASSLDKTSGGEKLFF.

This chain uses TRBV30 with TRBJ2-1; TRBD2 matches at 12 bases. The V segment lost 7 bases and the J segment 8 bases; nucleotides outside the gene matches: 6. This CDR3 has 13 residues. Germline CDR1 is GTSNPN and CDR2 is SVGIG (reference sequence). CDR3 DNA: TGTGCCTACGGACTAGCGGGAACACATGAGCAGTTCTTC. Its protein is CAYGLAGTHEQFF.

The rearrangement uses TRBV15 and TRBJ2-7; D may be TRBD2 (5 bases). The germline gives CDR1 LNHNV, CDR2 YYDKDF (reference sequence). This CDR3 has 15 residues. V dropped 0 bases and J dropped 4 bases, with 13 bases sitting between them. This CDR3 is CATSRDQAEGYEQYF. The CDR3, as DNA: TGTGCCACCAGCAGAGACCAGGCCGAGGGATACGAGCAGTACTTC.

This clone was detected ten times or more. The chain links TRBV19 to TRBJ2-7; TRBD1 might be the D (6 bases). Germline V gene sequence: CDR1 LNHDA, CDR2 SQIVND (reference sequence). The CDR3 spans 15 residues. Trimming removed 1 base at V and 4 bases at J, with 14 bases between. CDR3: CASSIGSGHQYEQYF. Here the CDR3 DNA reads TGTGCCAGTAGTATAGGTTCGGGACATCAATACGAGCAGTACTTC. The full variable domain, in which reference TRBV19 and TRBJ2-7 provide the parts outside the CDR3, is DGGITQSPKYLFRKEGQNVTLSCEQNLNHDAMYWYRQDPGQGLRLIYYSQIVNDFQKGDIAEGYSVSREKKESFPLTVTSAQKNPTAFYLCASSIGSGHQYEQYFGPGTRLTVT.

The table lists this clone with a count of one. The CDR3 is CASSVDTNTGELFF. For the CDR3, the DNA is TGTGCCAGCTCGGTCGACACGAACACCGGGGAGCTGTTTTTT. V and J are TRBV25-1 and TRBJ2-2; unclear D gene. This CDR3 is built from 14 residues. Germline V gene data show CDR1 as MGHDK and CDR2 as SYGVNS. Trimming removed 8 bases at V and 0 bases at J, with 10 bases between.

The chain links TRBV7-2 to TRBJ2-1; 11 bases agree with TRBD2. In germline, CDR1 is SGHTA, CDR2 FQGNSA. The CDR3 is 16 amino acids. Trimming removed 0 bases from V and 6 bases from J; junction bases left unmatched: 4. DNA of the CDR3: TGTGCCAGCAGCTTAGCGGCTAGCGGGAGGACCAATGAGCAGTTCTTC. It yields the protein CASSLAASGRTNEQFF.

Details on this clone: Germline is not matched at one junction end, which may reflect a read error. The rearrangement uses TRBV29-1 and TRBJ2-5; a weak D match, TRBD2 (6 bases). Germline loops: CDR1 SQVTM, CDR2 ANQGSEA. This CDR3 has 13 amino acids. CDR3 residues: CSVQDSGEETQYF. CDR3 nucleotide sequence: TGCAGCGTTCAAGATTCGGGGGAAGAGACCCAGTACTTC.

J is TRBJ1-2 and V is TRBV6-1; D possibly corresponds to TRBD1 (6 bases). V dropped 1 base and J dropped 8 bases, with 14 bases sitting between them. CDR1 MNHNS and CDR2 SASEGT come from the germline V gene. The CDR3 length is 14 residues. The CDR3 DNA is TGTGCCAGCAGTGAAGGGACAGTGTCGAAAGGCTACACCTTC. It specifies CASSEGTVSKGYTF.